Shown below are 15 T cell receptor beta chains from a single sample sequenced in a study of cytomegalovirus exposure and HLA in healthy donors. The PCR had 60 Vbeta and 13 Jbeta primers. The method was immunoSEQ multiplex PCR; TCRdb's version includes in-frame clones alone and lacks a portion of them. This table holds around 120,000 clones, roughly four fifths found once. The sequencing input was PBMCs. The receptors originated from a middle-aged man in good health and CMV-seropositive.

This clone was seen a handful of times. This chain joins TRBV5-4 and TRBJ1-1, with D possibly TRBD1 on 5 matching bases. Looked up from germline, CDR1 is SGHNT and CDR2 is YYREEE (reference sequence). The CDR3 is 14 residues long. Trimming cost V 0 bases and J 1 base, with 7 bases left between them. CDR3 loop: CASSLVRENTEAFF. In DNA form, the CDR3 reads TGTGCCAGCAGCTTGGTCAGGGAGAACACTGAAGCTTTCTTT.

The chain links TRBV7-2 to TRBJ1-4; D may be TRBD1 (6 bases). Looked up from germline, CDR1 is SGHTA and CDR2 is FQGNSA. Trimming stripped 2 bases from V and 10 bases from J, with 20 bases between. There are 16 residues in the CDR3. CDR3 sequence (DNA): TGTGCCAGCAGCTTAAGGGACACGAAATCGTTGGGAAAACTGTTTTTT. This encodes CASSLRDTKSLGKLFF.

The chain recombines TRBV28 with TRBJ1-5; D is unclear. V lost 5 bases and J lost 4, with 6 bases in between. This CDR3 is built from 12 residues. Germline CDR1 MDHEN, CDR2 SYDVKM. CDR3 nucleotides: TGTGCCAGCAGTCTGACAAATCAGCCCCAGCATTTT. Its translation is CASSLTNQPQHF.

V is TRBV11-3 and J is TRBJ1-1, with 8 nucleotides matching TRBD1. Trimming at V came to 0 bases and at J to 7 bases, leaving 7 bases not matched to a gene. The length of the CDR3 is 15 residues. The germline V gene has CDR1 SGHNT and CDR2 YENEEA. The CDR3 spells CASSLDRTGSGEAFF. The CDR3 region has the DNA TGTGCCAGCAGCTTAGATCGGACAGGGTCGGGTGAAGCTTTCTTT.

This clone was picked up one time. The chain carries TRBV5-1 and TRBJ2-2; tentatively, D is TRBD1 (6 bases). V shed 0 bases and J shed 7 bases, with 13 bases lying between them. Germline V gives CDR1 SGHRS, CDR2 YFSETQ. This CDR3 is 15 amino acids long. In nucleotides, the CDR3 is TGCGCCAGCAGCTTGGTCCCGACCAGGGGCGGGGAGCTGTTTTTT. Amino acid sequence: CASSLVPTRGGELFF.

The chain recombines TRBV7-2 with TRBJ2-3; 10 bases are shared with TRBD2. The CDR3 spans 17 residues. Germline loops: CDR1 SGHTA, CDR2 FQGNSA. V shed 1 base and J 4 bases; nucleotides not matched to a gene: 8. CDR3 coding DNA: TGTGCCAGCAGCTTAGGGCTTACAGGACTAGCGGCAGATACGCAGTATTTT. This sequence encodes CASSLGLTGLAADTQYF. The full variable domain, completed using reference TRBV7-2 and TRBJ2-3, is GAGVSQSPSNKVTEKGKDVELRCDPISGHTALYWYRQSLGQGLEFLIYFQGNSAPDKSGLPSDRFSAERTGGSVSTLTIQRTQQEDSAVYLCASSLGLTGLAADTQYFGPGTRLTVL.

The chain carries TRBV5-4 and TRBJ1-6, with D possibly TRBD1 on 5 matching bases. This CDR3 spans 14 amino acids. Germline V gives CDR1 SGHNT, CDR2 YYREEE (reference sequence). Trimming took off 7 bases at V and 5 bases at J, with 13 bases between the two ends. CDR3 coding DNA: TGTGCCAGCCGCGGGGGAGGAGATAATTCACCCCTCCACTTT. Residues: CASRGGGDNSPLHF.

The chain joins TRBV21-1 to TRBJ2-4; the table's TRBD1 call for D was not verified on the DNA. TRBV21-1 is labeled a pseudogene. CDR3 length: 17 amino acids. The CDR3 DNA follows: TGTGCCAGCCCCAAGAACCATCGACAGGGATGCAAAAACATTCAGTACTTC. This gives the protein CASPKNHRQGCKNIQYF.

This chain joins TRBV11-2 and TRBJ2-7; D is ambiguous. Germline V CDR1 and CDR2: SGHAT, FQNNGV. This CDR3 has 14 amino acids. The V end lost 3 bases, the J end lost 6 bases, and 15 bases lay between the germline ends. CDR3 loop: CASSFSQRPAEQYF. The DNA of the CDR3 is TGTGCCAGCAGCTTTTCTCAGAGGCCTGCCGAGCAGTACTTC.

This chain links TRBV11-2 with TRBJ2-1, with 9 bases that match TRBD2. The junction had 10 bases not matched to a gene; V was cut back by 1 base and J by 9 bases. CDR3 length equals 16 residues. Germline V gene data show CDR1 as SGHAT and CDR2 as FQNNGV. This chain's CDR3 is CASSLVGTSRGGEQFF. The DNA of the CDR3 is TGTGCCAGCAGCTTAGTGGGGACTAGCCGTGGGGGTGAGCAGTTCTTC.

This chain connects TRBV4-2 to TRBJ2-5; no definite D call. This CDR3 spans 13 amino acids. Germline-derived CDR1 and CDR2 are LGHNA and YNFKEQ. V lost 0 bases and J lost 7, with 9 bases in between. The CDR3 region is CASSQDLHSTQYF. In DNA, the CDR3 is TGTGCCAGCAGCCAAGATCTCCACTCGACCCAGTACTTC.

The chain has TRBV7-2 and TRBJ2-1, with 11 bases fitting TRBD2. The CDR3 has 15 amino acids. The V segment lost 4 bases and the J segment 6 bases; nucleotides outside the gene matches: 5. Germline CDR1 is SGHTA and CDR2 is FQGNSA. The CDR3 coding sequence is TGTGCCAGCAGCTACACTAGCGGGAGTTTCAATGAGCAGTTCTTC. This codes for CASSYTSGSFNEQFF.

V and J are TRBV6-5 and TRBJ1-4; no firm D call. V lost 2 bases, J lost 3 bases, and 7 bases lay in between. In germline, CDR1 is MNHEY, CDR2 SVGAGI. This CDR3 region has 14 residues. As DNA, the CDR3 is TGTGCCAGCAGTTACAAAACAGCTAATGAAAAACTGTTTTTT. This sequence encodes CASSYKTANEKLFF.

This chain joins TRBV7-2 and TRBJ2-1; 7 bases align to TRBD1. Germline CDR1 SGHTA, CDR2 FQGNSA. The CDR3 runs to 12 residues. Trimming cost V 5 bases and J 15 bases; bases outside gene matches: 10. The CDR3 region has the DNA TGTGCCAGCAGCCTAGGGACAGTTGGGCTGTTCTTC. It encodes CASSLGTVGLFF.

The chain joins TRBV6-4 to TRBJ2-3; TRBD1 might be the D (5 bases). The V gene lost 3 bases and the J gene lost 1 base, with 5 bases spanning the gap. This CDR3 contains 13 residues. Per germline, CDR1 MRHNA and CDR2 SNTAGT. CDR3 bases: TGTGCCAGCAGTGAAGGGGGCACAGATACGCAGTATTTT. It specifies CASSEGGTDTQYF.